A single sample is the source of the 28 T cell receptor beta chains below, sequenced in a study of graft-versus-host responses after intestinal transplantation. The repertoire was sequenced with immunoSEQ multiplex PCR; TCRdb's copy has only in-frame clones and lacks some. The sample comprises some 8,700 clones, less than 85% of which are singletons, and around 33% rests with the top ten. The graft tissue was processed, and this released both intraepithelial and lamina propria lymphocytes. Sequenced material: ileum tissue, taken roughly 74 weeks after intestinal transplant. The receptors here all came from a human patient who received an intestinal transplant, so some T cells may come from the graft donor.

The V gene is TRBV11-2, the J gene TRBJ2-6; unclear D gene. The germline V gene encodes CDR1 SGHAT and CDR2 FQNNGV. The CDR3 has 16 residues. Trimming removed 5 bases from V and 1 base from J, with 12 bases in between. DNA for the CDR3: TGTGCCAGCAGCCCAGACCCGGGTTCTGGGGCCAACGTCCTGACTTTC. Amino acids: CASSPDPGSGANVLTF.

The chain couples TRBV20-1 to TRBJ2-7; possibly TRBD2 for D (6 bases). There are 11 residues in the CDR3. Trimming took 1 base from V and 9 from J, leaving 10 bases between them. The germline V gene encodes CDR1 DFQATT and CDR2 SNEGSKA (reference sequence). Written as DNA, the CDR3 is TGCAGTGCTAGAGTGGGGGGTCGGCAGTACTTC. As protein: CSARVGGRQYF.

This clone was recorded only once. The chain carries TRBV6-5 and TRBJ1-4; 8 positions agree with TRBD1. The CDR3 length is 14 residues. V shed 0 bases and J 8 bases; nucleotides not matched to a gene: 2. Per the germline V gene, CDR1 is MNHEY and CDR2 is SVGAGI. The CDR3 here is CASSYSGQGEKLFF. CDR3 nucleotides: TGTGCCAGCAGTTACTCAGGACAGGGAGAAAAACTGTTTTTT.

The J gene is TRBJ2-3, the V gene TRBV9, with D possibly TRBD2 on 7 matching bases. V lost 4 bases and J 5 bases, leaving 20 bases between the germline ends. Germline V CDR1 and CDR2: SGDLS, YYNGEE. The CDR3 length is 16 residues. CDR3 region: CASSSRGGGGQDTQYF. The DNA for the CDR3 is TGTGCCAGCAGCTCACGCGGCGGGGGCGGTCAAGATACGCAGTATTTT.

This clone is medium-sized in the sample. This sequence joins TRBV18 and TRBJ1-1; D unclear. This CDR3 spans 13 amino acids. V gave up 4 bases and J gave up 1 base, with 7 bases separating them. Per germline, CDR1 KGHSH and CDR2 LQKENI. CDR3 nucleotide sequence: TGTGCCAGCTCACTTTCCGCGAACACTGAAGCTTTCTTT. This gives the protein CASSLSANTEAFF.

The chain is built from TRBV6-1 and TRBJ2-1; D is uncertain. The germline gives CDR1 MNHNS, CDR2 SASEGT. The CDR3 totals 15 residues. With 6 bases removed from V and 8 bases from J, the gap between germline ends came to 20 bases. CDR3 sequence: CASSGVASWLDEQFF. In DNA, the CDR3 is TGTGCCAGCAGCGGTGTAGCTAGTTGGTTGGATGAGCAGTTCTTC.

V usage is TRBV13 and J usage is TRBJ1-2; 9 positions agree with TRBD1. This CDR3 region has 14 residues. J lost 4 bases, V lost 4 bases, and 4 bases had no gene match. CDR1 is PRHDT and CDR2 is FYEKMQ in the germline V gene (reference sequence). The CDR3 reads CASSSGQGFYGYTF. In nucleotides, the CDR3 is TGTGCCAGCAGCTCAGGACAGGGGTTCTATGGCTACACCTTC.

The rearrangement joins TRBV4-1 to TRBJ2-5, with D hard to call. Trimming removed 7 bases from V and 1 base from J, with 16 bases in between. The CDR3 has 15 residues. Germline CDR1 is MGHRA and CDR2 is YSYEKL. CDR3 bases: TGCGCCAGCAACCGCCGGGTGACCCCCCAAGAGACCCAGTACTTC. This gives the protein CASNRRVTPQETQYF.

This clone has a handful of counts. The chain uses TRBV10-3 and TRBJ1-5; 7 bases agree with TRBD1. CDR1 is ENHRY and CDR2 is SYGVKD in the germline V gene. This CDR3 has 13 amino acids. Trimming took 10 bases from V and 3 from J; bases not matched to a gene: 6. CDR3 in DNA: TGTGCCAGACAGGGTCGCCCCAATCAGCCCCAGCATTTT. Encoded protein: CARQGRPNQPQHF.

Concerning this clone itself: A much larger clonotype is one base distant, so this may be a read error. V usage is TRBV7-3 and J usage is TRBJ2-2; TRBD2 agrees at 9 bases. The CDR3 totals 14 residues. CDR1 is SGHTA and CDR2 is FQGTGA in the germline V gene. The CDR3 sequence is CASSSGEFTGELLF. The CDR3 DNA reads TGTGCCAGTTCTAGCGGGGAGTTTACCGGGGAGCTGCTTTTT.

Only a few counts were recorded for this clone. This sequence joins TRBV6-4 and TRBJ2-1; D possibly corresponds to TRBD1 (6 bases). CDR1 is MRHNA and CDR2 is SNTAGT in the germline V gene. The V end was cut by 2 bases, the J end by 5 bases, with 7 bases between. The length of the CDR3 is 13 residues. CDR3 sequence (DNA): TGTGCCAGCAGTGACCGGGACAACAATGAGCAGTTCTTC. Protein sequence: CASSDRDNNEQFF.

This clone has more than one count but fewer than ten. The chain links TRBV30 to TRBJ1-2, with 8 bases matching TRBD1. V gave up 3 bases and J gave up 5 bases; unmatched junction bases: 11. CDR1 is GTSNPN and CDR2 is SVGIG in the germline V gene (reference sequence). This CDR3 spans 15 amino acids. CDR3 sequence (DNA): TGTGCCTGGAGGGTTACCGGGACAGGCAATTATGGCTACACCTTC. It specifies CAWRVTGTGNYGYTF.

In its sample, this clone was seen a few times. The V call is TRBV6-6, the J call TRBJ2-1; D perhaps matches TRBD2 (6 bases). Trimming left V 2 bases short and J 7 bases short, with 18 bases between. Germline CDR1 is MNHNY and CDR2 is SVGAGI (reference sequence). This CDR3 region has 16 residues. This CDR3 reads CASSYAGLNARNEQFF. The DNA for the CDR3 is TGTGCCAGCAGTTACGCGGGACTCAATGCGCGGAATGAGCAGTTCTTC.

V and J are TRBV4-1 and TRBJ1-4; 9 nucleotides line up with TRBD1. This CDR3 spans 14 amino acids. The V and J ends lost 1 base and 6 bases, in that order; junction bases with no gene match: 0. The germline gives CDR1 MGHRA, CDR2 YSYEKL. CDR3 loop: CASSQGTGDEKLFF. The CDR3 DNA follows: TGCGCCAGCAGCCAAGGGACAGGGGATGAAAAACTGTTTTTT.

The gene calls are TRBV28 and TRBJ2-7; weak D call: TRBD2 (6 bases). The V end lost 7 bases, the J end lost 4 bases, and 17 bases lay between the germline ends. CDR3 length: 14 residues. Looked up from germline, CDR1 is MDHEN and CDR2 is SYDVKM. CDR3 sequence reads: CASMGWEVPYEQYF. The CDR3 DNA follows: TGTGCCAGCATGGGGTGGGAGGTACCTTACGAGCAGTACTTC.

The V gene is TRBV6-5, the J gene TRBJ2-7; no definite D call. The CDR3 loop spans 15 amino acids. The V gene lost 0 bases and the J gene lost 2 bases, with 11 bases spanning the gap. CDR1 is MNHEY and CDR2 is SVGAGI in the germline V gene. The CDR3 is CASSYSPIHTYEQYF. The CDR3 region has the DNA TGTGCCAGCAGTTACTCACCGATTCACACCTACGAGCAGTACTTC.

This chain connects TRBV5-4 to TRBJ2-7, with TRBD1 matching 10 bases. Looked up from germline, CDR1 is SGHNT and CDR2 is YYREEE (reference sequence). The CDR3 runs 14 residues. The J segment lost 6 bases and the V segment lost 4 bases, leaving 7 bases of the junction unmatched. The CDR3 sequence is CASSPDRGQREQYF. CDR3 in DNA: TGTGCCAGCAGCCCAGACAGGGGGCAGCGCGAGCAGTACTTC. Full variable domain (rest looked up from reference TRBV5-4 and TRBJ2-7): ETGVTQSPTHLIKTRGQQVTLRCSSQSGHNTVSWYQQALGQGPQFIFQYYREEENGRGNFPPRFSGLQFPNYSSELNVNALELDDSALYLCASSPDRGQREQYFGPGTRLTVT.

The chain combines TRBV6-5 with TRBJ1-1; D remains ambiguous. The CDR3 has 13 residues. The V gene's germline CDR1 is MNHEY and CDR2 SVGAGI. V shed 2 bases and J shed 10 bases, with 14 bases lying between them. CDR3 loop: CASSYALGRRAFF. CDR3 nucleotide sequence: TGTGCCAGCAGTTACGCCTTGGGTCGGCGAGCTTTCTTT.

CDR3 in DNA: TGTGCCAGCAGCGGCTGGTACACTGAAGCTTTCTTT. Residues: CASSGWYTEAFF. The chain is built from TRBV7-3 and TRBJ1-1, with D unresolved. V shed 5 bases and J shed 3 bases, with 7 bases lying between them. The germline CDR1 and CDR2 sequences are SGHTA and FQGTGA. There are 12 residues in the CDR3.

In its sample, this clone is medium-sized (0.01 to 0.1%). This chain joins TRBV5-4 and TRBJ2-2, with D uncertain. CDR1 SGHNT and CDR2 YYREEE come from the germline V gene (reference sequence). The CDR3 has 12 amino acids. Trimming removed 3 bases at V and 6 bases at J, with 6 bases between. CDR3 loop: CASSSDAGELFF. CDR3 in DNA: TGTGCCAGCAGCTCGGACGCCGGGGAGCTGTTTTTT.

The gene calls are TRBV7-6 and TRBJ2-2; TRBD1 matches at 11 bases. The CDR3 contains 14 residues. From germline, CDR1 is SGHVS and CDR2 FNYEAQ. V lost 6 bases and J lost 9; bases outside the gene matches: 6. The CDR3: CASRIGQGARELFF. CDR3 sequence (DNA): TGTGCCAGCAGGATAGGACAGGGGGCCAGGGAGCTGTTTTTT.

This chain connects TRBV9 to TRBJ2-1, with D possibly being TRBD1 or TRBD2 (5 bases each). This CDR3 region has 13 residues. Between the trimmed V and J ends, which lost 3 bases and 6 bases, there was a span of 10 bases. Germline lookup yields CDR1 SGDLS and CDR2 YYNGEE. CDR3 in amino acids: CASSAFGTNEQFF. The CDR3 DNA follows: TGTGCCAGCAGCGCCTTCGGGACCAATGAGCAGTTCTTC.

This chain links TRBV7-3 with TRBJ1-1; unclear D gene. V lost 5 bases and J lost 0, with 7 bases in between. The CDR3 is made up of 13 amino acids. Germline assignment: CDR1 SGHTA and CDR2 FQGTGA. CDR3 protein: CASSPQVNTEAFF. CDR3 sequence (DNA): TGTGCCAGCAGCCCCCAAGTGAACACTGAAGCTTTCTTT.

The chain couples TRBV6-5 to TRBJ1-5; 7 nucleotides line up with TRBD1. Trimming at V came to 6 bases and at J to 2 bases, leaving 7 bases not matched to a gene. There are 15 residues in the CDR3. CDR1 is MNHEY and CDR2 is SVGAGI in the germline V gene. The CDR3 DNA follows: TGTGCCAGCAGCGACGGACAGGTTCGCAATCAGCCCCAGCATTTT. Translation: CASSDGQVRNQPQHF.

This clone has only one observation. This chain joins TRBV5-1 and TRBJ2-5; D gene unclear. V was cut by 4 bases and J by 0 bases, with 7 bases left in between. Germline loops: CDR1 SGHRS, CDR2 YFSETQ. This CDR3 spans 13 amino acids. Here the CDR3 DNA reads TGCGCCAGCAGCATAGTGTACCAAGAGACCCAGTACTTC. This encodes CASSIVYQETQYF.

This clone turned up a few times. The genes are TRBV18 and TRBJ1-5, with 9 bases lining up with TRBD1. The CDR3 has 13 amino acids. With V trimmed by 3 bases and J by 6 bases, 0 bases remained unmatched. Germline V gives CDR1 KGHSH, CDR2 LQKENI. CDR3: CASSPGQGQPQHF. The CDR3, as DNA: TGTGCCAGCTCACCGGGACAGGGTCAGCCCCAGCATTTT.

This clone was seen a few times. A read error may produce the germline difference seen at one junction end. The chain couples TRBV2 to TRBJ2-1, with TRBD2 matching over 9 bases. The germline gives CDR1 SNHLY, CDR2 FYNNEI. The CDR3 has 13 amino acids. The CDR3 protein is CASRGGVAGAQVF. CDR3 nucleotide sequence: TGTGCCAGCAGGGGGGGGGTAGCGGGAGCCCAGGTCTTC.

This rearrangement joins TRBV15 to TRBJ2-3, with D uncertain. Germline V gives CDR1 LNHNV, CDR2 YYDKDF (reference sequence). This CDR3 has 14 residues. V lost 0 bases and J 6 bases, leaving 10 bases between the germline ends. The CDR3 region is CATSRDDTSDTQYF. The CDR3, as DNA: TGTGCCACCAGCAGAGACGATACGTCCGATACGCAGTATTTT.